One T cell receptor beta chain is described in this entry. The antigen is not known. The entry originates in a study of T cell responses to AZD1222 COVID-19 vaccine. The CDR3 runs to 14 residues. The V end was cut by 4 bases, the J end by 0 bases, with 7 bases between. Germline-derived CDR1 and CDR2 are MNHEY and SVGEGT. The study's findings and limits: Reportedly, nearly half the spike-specific TCRs target unmutated variant regions.

Here immunoSEQ multiplex PCR was the method, and the copy in TCRdb shows in-frame clones only, minus some. Counted here are roughly 90,000 clones, 75% to 95% occurring once; the ten biggest clones make up roughly 4.3%. This receptor was taken from an adult in good health. Sequences were derived from peripheral blood, sampled on day 0 of MenACWY control vaccination. This chain joins TRBV6-2 or TRBV6-3 and TRBJ1-5; D gene unclear. The CDR3 protein is CASSSSASNQPQHF. CDR3 DNA: TGTGCCAGCAGTTCTTCAGCTAGCAATCAGCCCCAGCATTTT.